The 11 T cell receptor beta chains presented below share a single source sample, sequenced in a study of lymphopenia after photon versus proton radiotherapy. Assay: immunoSEQ multiplex PCR; the TCRdb copy retains only in-frame clones and omits some. The sample has tens of thousands of clones; roughly 90% are singletons. The sequencing here drew on peripheral blood, taken from a patient treated with photon-based radiotherapy. The origin of the receptors is a woman aged 40-49 years with cholangiocarcinoma.

The chain recombines TRBV7-9 with TRBJ1-2; D gene ambiguous. The CDR3 length is 14 residues. Trimming pared 7 bases from V and 8 bases from J, leaving 20 bases between. Per the germline V gene, CDR1 is SEHNR and CDR2 is FQNEAQ (reference sequence). Here the CDR3 reads CASTLSDSRGGYTF. In DNA, the CDR3 is TGTGCCAGCACCTTGTCCGACTCCCGCGGCGGCTACACCTTC.

The chain links TRBV5-4 to TRBJ2-5; D is undetermined. Per the germline V gene, CDR1 is SGHNT and CDR2 is YYREEE (reference sequence). V lost 1 base, J lost 5 bases, and 12 bases lay in between. CDR3 length: 14 residues. CDR3 in amino acids: CASSLMSGVETQYF. DNA for the CDR3: TGTGCCAGCAGCTTGATGTCGGGCGTGGAGACCCAGTACTTC.

The genes are TRBV30 and TRBJ1-2; a possible D gene is TRBD1 (5 bases). With 3 bases removed from V and 5 bases from J, the gap between germline ends came to 13 bases. Germline CDR1 is GTSNPN and CDR2 is SVGIG (reference sequence). This CDR3 has 13 residues. CDR3 protein: CAWSPGPSYGYTF. The CDR3 bases are TGTGCCTGGAGCCCGGGGCCGTCTTATGGCTACACCTTC.

This chain connects TRBV30 to TRBJ1-2; D perhaps matches TRBD1 (5 bases). CDR1 is GTSNPN, CDR2 SVGIG, per germline (reference sequence). The CDR3 is made up of 15 amino acids. The V end lost 3 bases, the J end lost 8 bases, and 22 bases lay between the germline ends. The chain's CDR3 is CAWRGRERGTRGYTF. CDR3 DNA sequence: TGTGCCTGGAGGGGCAGAGAGCGCGGGACTCGCGGCTACACCTTC.

The chain combines TRBV6-1 with TRBJ2-7; D perhaps matches TRBD2 (5 bases). V lost 7 bases and J 6 bases, leaving 13 bases between the germline ends. This CDR3 has 12 residues. In germline, CDR1 is MNHNS, CDR2 SASEGT. As DNA, the CDR3 is TGTGCCAGCACAGGCGGGTATAGCGAGCAGTACTTC. Translation: CASTGGYSEQYF.

This chain connects TRBV5-5 to TRBJ1-5; the match to TRBD1 covers 8 bases. J lost 9 bases, V lost 4 bases, and 9 bases had no gene match. Germline V gene lookup returns CDR1 SGHKS and CDR2 YYEKEE (reference sequence). This CDR3 has 14 residues. The CDR3 nucleotides read TGTGCCAGCAGCCTTGGACAGGGAACAGGGCCCCAGCATTTT. Translating gives CASSLGQGTGPQHF.

V usage is TRBV4-3 and J usage is TRBJ2-5, with 8 bases that match TRBD1. V dropped 1 base and J dropped 3; count of bases not matched to a gene: 7. The CDR3 has 16 residues. Germline-derived CDR1 and CDR2 are LGHNA and YSLEER. The CDR3 region has the DNA TGCGCCAGCAGCCAAGTATCAGGACAGGGTAAAGAGACCCAGTACTTC. It codes for CASSQVSGQGKETQYF.

This rearrangement joins TRBV9 to TRBJ2-2; 8 bases fit TRBD2. The length of the CDR3 is 18 residues. The V and J ends lost 0 bases and 4 bases, in that order; junction bases with no gene match: 11. CDR1 and CDR2 (germline): SGDLS, YYNGEE. DNA for the CDR3: TGTGCCAGCAGCGTAGGTAGGAGCGGGAGATGGGGCACCGGGGAGCTGTTTTTT. This gives the protein CASSVGRSGRWGTGELFF.

V usage is TRBV11-2 and J usage is TRBJ2-7, with a possible D match to TRBD1 (5 bases). Germline V CDR1 and CDR2: SGHAT, FQNNGV. Trimming took off 4 bases at V and 4 bases at J, with 8 bases between the two ends. The CDR3 has 12 residues. CDR3 DNA: TGTGCCAGCAGCTCTAGGACATACGAGCAGTACTTC. Protein: CASSSRTYEQYF.

CDR3 residues: CASRETYEQYF. In DNA, the CDR3 is TGTGCCAGCAGAGAGACCTACGAGCAGTACTTC. The V gene is TRBV6-6, the J gene TRBJ2-7; no reliable D call. CDR3 length equals 11 residues. Germline values: CDR1 MNHNY, CDR2 SVGAGI (reference sequence). With 6 bases removed from V and 2 bases from J, the gap between germline ends came to 5 bases.

The chain uses TRBV5-1 and TRBJ1-1; weak D call: TRBD1 (5 bases). The ends were cut back, 3 bases at V and 1 base at J, with 10 bases in the middle. Germline V CDR1 and CDR2: SGHRS, YFSETQ. The CDR3 loop spans 14 amino acids. CDR3 sequence reads: CASSSVTGNTEAFF. Here the CDR3 DNA reads TGCGCCAGCAGCTCCGTCACAGGGAACACTGAAGCTTTCTTT.